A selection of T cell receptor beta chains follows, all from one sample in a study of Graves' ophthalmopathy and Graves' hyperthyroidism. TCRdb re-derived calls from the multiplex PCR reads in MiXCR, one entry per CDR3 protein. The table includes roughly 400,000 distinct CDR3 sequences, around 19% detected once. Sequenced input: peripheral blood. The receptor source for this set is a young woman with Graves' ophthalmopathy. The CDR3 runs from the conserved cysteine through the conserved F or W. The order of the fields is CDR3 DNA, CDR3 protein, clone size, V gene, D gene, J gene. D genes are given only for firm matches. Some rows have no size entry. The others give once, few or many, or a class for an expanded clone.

TGTGCCAGCAGTGAAATTAGGACAGGGTTTGTACTCTTC | CASSEIRTGFVLF | many | TRBV2 | TRBD1 | TRBJ2-7
TGTGCCAGTAGGGGAGGTCTAGCCCCGAACACCGGGGAGCTGTTTTTT | CASRGGLAPNTGELFF | many | TRBV19 | - | TRBJ2-2
TGTGCCAGCAGCTTACTTAGCGGGAGTCCCAAAAACATTCAGTACTTC | CASSLLSGSPKNIQYF | many | TRBV7-2 | TRBD2 | TRBJ2-4
TGTGCCAGCAGTTTTCTGGGGGCGGGCACCGGGGAGCTGTTTTTT | CASSFLGAGTGELFF | - | TRBV12-3/TRBV12-4 | - | TRBJ2-2
TGTGCCAGCAGGGGTGGGGTTGGGAATTCACCCCTCCACTTT | CASRGGVGNSPLHF | many | TRBV27 | - | TRBJ1-6
TGTGCCAGCAGCGGGACTGGGACAGGGTACACTGAAGCTTTCTTT | CASSGTGTGYTEAFF | - | TRBV9 | TRBD1 | TRBJ1-1
TGTGCCAGCAGCAAAAAAGCCGACAGCTCCTACGAGCAGTACTTC | CASSKKADSSYEQYF | - | TRBV12-3/TRBV12-4 | - | TRBJ2-7
TGTGCCAGCAGTTTCAAACCCAGCGGAGGTTGGACCGGGGAGCTGTTTTTT | CASSFKPSGGWTGELFF | many | TRBV27 | - | TRBJ2-2
TGTGCCAGCAGCTTAGCGGGTAGACAGGAGGTGACCCAGTACTTC | CASSLAGRQEVTQYF | few | TRBV7-2 | - | TRBJ2-5
TGTGCCAGCAGTCCCAGCCTCCTTTCAAGTACCGGGGAGCTGTTTTTT | CASSPSLLSSTGELFF | many | TRBV27 | - | TRBJ2-2
TGTGCCAGCAGTTACCGGCTAGCGGGGGGCCCTGGATACGAGCAGTACTTC | CASSYRLAGGPGYEQYF | many | TRBV6-5 | TRBD2 | TRBJ2-7
TGTGCCAGCAGTTTGGGGTGGGCCACTGAAGCTTTCTTT | CASSLGWATEAFF | many | TRBV12-3/TRBV12-4 | - | TRBJ1-1
TGTGCCAGCAGCTTAGAGTTAAGTGAAAACGAGCAGTTCTTC | CASSLELSENEQFF | many | TRBV7-6 | - | TRBJ2-1
TGCAGTGCTAGATCAGAGACATTCCGAGAGACCCAGTACTTC | CSARSETFRETQYF | many | TRBV20-1 | - | TRBJ2-5
TGTGCCAGCAGCCCCCGTCACAGGGATCCGGCTGGCTACACCTTC | CASSPRHRDPAGYTF | many | TRBV7-2 | - | TRBJ1-2
TGTGCCAGCAGCTCCGCGCAGGTCGGGGGAGAGACCCAGTACTTC | CASSSAQVGGETQYF | many | TRBV7-9 | - | TRBJ2-5
TGTGCCAGCAGGGACGGTTCATATGGCTACACCTTC | CASRDGSYGYTF | many | TRBV6-1 | - | TRBJ1-2
TGTGCCAGCAGCGTAGTTTCCGGCCAAGAGACCCAGTACTTC | CASSVVSGQETQYF | - | TRBV9 | - | TRBJ2-5
TGTGCCAGCAGCCAAGATCTGGCGAACACTGAAGCTTTCTTT | CASSQDLANTEAFF | many | TRBV4-2 | - | TRBJ1-1
TGTGCCAGCAGTCCCCATGGGTTGGAGACCCAGTACTTC | CASSPHGLETQYF | many | TRBV6-1 | - | TRBJ2-5
TGTGCCAGCACCCCCCTTCGGGGCAATCAGCCCCAGCATTTT | CASTPLRGNQPQHF | many | TRBV12-3/TRBV12-4 | - | TRBJ1-5
TGTGCCAGTAGTCGACCGGGACAGCTGAACACCGGGGAGCTGTTTTTT | CASSRPGQLNTGELFF | many | TRBV19 | TRBD1 | TRBJ2-2
TGTGCCAGCAGTCTGGAAATGGCAGGGGCCCCCTATGGCTACACCTTC | CASSLEMAGAPYGYTF | many | TRBV6-5 | - | TRBJ1-2
TGTGCCAGCATTAGTGGTGGGGTCGGAGAGACCCAGTACTTC | CASISGGVGETQYF | many | TRBV28 | - | TRBJ2-5
TGTGCCAGTACTACGCGTGGAGGATTCTACGAGCAGTACTTC | CASTTRGGFYEQYF | many | TRBV6-6 | - | TRBJ2-7
TGTGCCAGCAGTTTAGGAACAGTGGCTAATCAGCCCCAGCATTTT | CASSLGTVANQPQHF | many | TRBV28 | - | TRBJ1-5
TGTGCCAGCAGCCCTTTTGGGACAGGCGTCGGGATGAACACTGAAGCTTTCTTT | CASSPFGTGVGMNTEAFF | - | TRBV6-2/TRBV6-3 | TRBD1 | TRBJ1-1
TGCAGTGCTAGCCCACAGGGTAACACCGGGGAGCTGTTTTTT | CSASPQGNTGELFF | many | TRBV20-1 | - | TRBJ2-2
TGTGCCAGCAGCGGTATTCCTAGCTCTGGGGCCAACGTCCTGACTTTC | CASSGIPSSGANVLTF | - | TRBV6-2/TRBV6-3 | - | TRBJ2-6
TGTGCCAGCAGTCCCCCGGAGGGGGAGGGTGGCTACACCTTC | CASSPPEGEGGYTF | many | TRBV28 | - | TRBJ1-2
TGTGCCAGCACTCGAGCCGGACGGAGAGACAATCAGCCCCAGCATTTT | CASTRAGRRDNQPQHF | many | TRBV6-2/TRBV6-3 | - | TRBJ1-5
TGTGCCAGCAGTTATGACAGGGACGGGGAGCTGTTTTTT | CASSYDRDGELFF | many | TRBV2 | TRBD1 | TRBJ2-2
TGTGCCAGTAGCCCGGGACACCCTAACTATGGCTACACCTTC | CASSPGHPNYGYTF | many | TRBV19 | - | TRBJ1-2
TGTGCCAGCACCAAGACCGGGAGAGGGGGCGGGGAGCTGTTTTTT | CASTKTGRGGGELFF | - | TRBV6-1 | - | TRBJ2-2
TGTGCCAGCAGCTTAGATCGGGGGTTATATCAGCCCCAGCATTTT | CASSLDRGLYQPQHF | once | TRBV7-2 | - | TRBJ1-5
TGTGCCAGCAGTTACGAGACCAGGGCGGTCTACGAGCAGTACTTC | CASSYETRAVYEQYF | - | TRBV12-3/TRBV12-4 | - | TRBJ2-7
TGTGCCAGCCAGGGGCGGGGGCGTACGACTGAAGCTTTCTTT | CASQGRGRTTEAFF | many | TRBV27 | - | TRBJ1-1
TGTGCCAGCAGTTTTGCAGGGGCTGGGAGCTACACCTTC | CASSFAGAGSYTF | few | TRBV27 | - | TRBJ1-2
TGTGCCAGCAGTTACTCTCGATCGGCGGGAGACATCTACGAGCAGTACTTC | CASSYSRSAGDIYEQYF | many | TRBV6-5 | TRBD2 | TRBJ2-7
TGTGCCAGCAGCTTAAACCAGGGAATGAACACTGAAGCTTTCTTT | CASSLNQGMNTEAFF | many | TRBV11-2 | - | TRBJ1-1
TGTGCCACGGCCCCCTCAGGACAGCCACAAGTGACCCAGTACTTC | CATAPSGQPQVTQYF | - | TRBV24-1 | - | TRBJ2-5
TGTGCCAGCAGTCCACAGGGCCCTTGGGCCTACGAGCAGTACTTC | CASSPQGPWAYEQYF | - | TRBV12-3/TRBV12-4 | - | TRBJ2-7